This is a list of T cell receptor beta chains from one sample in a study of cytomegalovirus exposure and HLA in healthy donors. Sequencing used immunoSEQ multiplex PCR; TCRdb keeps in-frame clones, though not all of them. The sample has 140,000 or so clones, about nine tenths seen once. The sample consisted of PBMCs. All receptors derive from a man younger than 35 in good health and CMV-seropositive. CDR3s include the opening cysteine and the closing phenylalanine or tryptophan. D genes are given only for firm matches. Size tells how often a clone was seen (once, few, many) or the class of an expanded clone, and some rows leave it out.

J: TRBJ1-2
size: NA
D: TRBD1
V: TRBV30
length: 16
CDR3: CAWSDSGTGFVDGYTF
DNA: TGTGCCTGGAGTGACTCCGGGACAGGCTTTGTGGATGGCTACACCTTC

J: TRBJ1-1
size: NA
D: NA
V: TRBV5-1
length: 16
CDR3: CASSLFAGGSNTEAFF
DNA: TGCGCCAGCAGCTTGTTCGCGGGCGGTTCGAACACTGAAGCTTTCTTT

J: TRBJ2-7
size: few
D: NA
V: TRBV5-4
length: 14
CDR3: CASSLPGGVKEQYF
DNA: TGTGCCAGCAGCTTGCCCGGGGGAGTCAAGGAGCAGTACTTC

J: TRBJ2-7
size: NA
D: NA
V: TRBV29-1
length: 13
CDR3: CSVTGDFSYEQYF
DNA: TGCAGCGTTACTGGGGACTTCTCCTACGAGCAGTACTTC

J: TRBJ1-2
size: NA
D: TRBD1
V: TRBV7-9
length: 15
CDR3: CASSLGTGGNYGYTF
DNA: TGTGCCAGCAGCTTAGGGACAGGGGGGAACTATGGCTACACCTTC

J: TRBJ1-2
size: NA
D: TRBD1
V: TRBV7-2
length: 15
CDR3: CASSSARQGTYGYTF
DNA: TGTGCCAGCAGCTCCGCCAGACAGGGAACCTATGGCTACACCTTC

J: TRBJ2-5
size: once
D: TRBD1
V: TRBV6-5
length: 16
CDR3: CASSYWGTGVRETQYF
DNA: TGTGCCAGCAGTTACTGGGGTACAGGGGTTCGGGAGACCCAGTACTTC

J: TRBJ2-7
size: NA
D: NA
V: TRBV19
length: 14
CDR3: CASSASSTSFEQYF
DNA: TGTGCCAGTAGTGCGTCCTCTACTAGCTTCGAGCAGTACTTC

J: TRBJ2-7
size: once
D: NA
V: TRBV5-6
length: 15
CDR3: CASSFSRAGTYEQYF
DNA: TGTGCCAGCAGCTTTAGTCGGGCGGGGACCTACGAGCAGTACTTC

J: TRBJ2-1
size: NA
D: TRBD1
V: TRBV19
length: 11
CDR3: CASKTGWVQFF
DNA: TGTGCCAGTAAGACAGGGTGGGTGCAGTTCTTC

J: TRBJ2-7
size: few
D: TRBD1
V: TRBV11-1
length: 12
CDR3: CASRTGSYEQYF
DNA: TGTGCGAGCAGGACAGGTAGCTACGAGCAGTACTTC

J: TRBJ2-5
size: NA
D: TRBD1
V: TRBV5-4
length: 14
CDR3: CASSRDRGRETQYF
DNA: TGTGCCAGCAGCCGGGACAGGGGGCGAGAGACCCAGTACTTC

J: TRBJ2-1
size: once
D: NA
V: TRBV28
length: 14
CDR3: CASIQVSGFNEQFF
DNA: TGTGCCAGCATACAAGTTAGCGGATTCAATGAGCAGTTCTTC

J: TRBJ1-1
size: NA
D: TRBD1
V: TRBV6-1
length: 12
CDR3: CASSDGTARAFF
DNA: TGTGCCAGCAGCGATGGGACAGCGCGGGCTTTCTTT

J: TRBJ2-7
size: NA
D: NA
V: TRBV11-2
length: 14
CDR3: CASSVDRWAYEQYF
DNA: TGTGCCAGCAGCGTCGACAGGTGGGCCTACGAGCAGTACTTC

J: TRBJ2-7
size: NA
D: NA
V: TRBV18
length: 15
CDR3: CASSPGGILSYEQYF
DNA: TGTGCCAGCTCACCAGGGGGGATACTCTCCTACGAGCAGTACTTC

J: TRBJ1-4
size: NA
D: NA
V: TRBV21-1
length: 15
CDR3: CASTLAGTGKEKLFF
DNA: TGTGCCAGCACCTTGGCCGGGACAGGGAAGGAAAAACTGTTTTTT

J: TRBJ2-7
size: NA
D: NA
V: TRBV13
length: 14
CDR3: CASSPLLVTHEQYF
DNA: TGTGCCAGCAGCCCCCTACTAGTTACCCACGAGCAGTACTTC

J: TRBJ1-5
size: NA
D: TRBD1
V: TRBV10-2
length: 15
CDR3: CASSEGQGFNQPQHF
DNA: TGCGCCAGCAGTGAGGGACAGGGGTTCAATCAGCCCCAGCATTTT

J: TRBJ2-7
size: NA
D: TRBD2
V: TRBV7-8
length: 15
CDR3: CASSYSGGLLYEQYF
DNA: TGTGCCAGCAGCTACAGCGGGGGCCTTCTCTACGAGCAGTACTTC

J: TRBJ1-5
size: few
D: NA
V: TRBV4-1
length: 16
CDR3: CASSQDLGRIDQPQHF
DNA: TGCGCCAGCAGCCAAGATCTGGGCAGGATAGATCAGCCCCAGCATTTT

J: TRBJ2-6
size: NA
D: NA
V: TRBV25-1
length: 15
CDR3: CASSTAGSGANVLTF
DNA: TGTGCCAGCAGTACTGCGGGCTCTGGGGCCAACGTCCTGACTTTC

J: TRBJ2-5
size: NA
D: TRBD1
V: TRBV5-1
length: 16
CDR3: CASTPGAGQGAKTQYF
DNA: TGCGCCAGCACCCCTGGCGCGGGACAGGGGGCCAAGACCCAGTACTTC

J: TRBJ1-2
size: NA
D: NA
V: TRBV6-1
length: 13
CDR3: CASSGRESYGYTF
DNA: TGTGCCAGCAGTGGCAGGGAATCCTATGGCTACACCTTC

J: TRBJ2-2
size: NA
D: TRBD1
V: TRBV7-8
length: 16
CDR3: CASTSPDRGNTGELFF
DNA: TGTGCCAGCACCTCTCCGGACAGGGGGAACACCGGGGAGCTGTTTTTT

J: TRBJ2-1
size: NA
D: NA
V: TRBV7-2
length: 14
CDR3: CASSLDFSYNEQFF
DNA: TGTGCCAGCAGCCTAGACTTCTCCTACAATGAGCAGTTCTTC

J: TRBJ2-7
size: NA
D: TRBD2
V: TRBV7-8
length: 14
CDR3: CASSRQREGYEQYF
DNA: TGTGCCAGCAGTAGGCAGCGGGAGGGCTACGAGCAGTACTTC

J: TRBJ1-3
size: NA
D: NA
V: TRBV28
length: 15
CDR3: CASSPIGAKRNTIYF
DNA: TGTGCCAGCAGTCCAATCGGAGCAAAGCGAAACACCATATATTTT

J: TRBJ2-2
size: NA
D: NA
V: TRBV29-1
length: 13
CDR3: CSILQGNTGELFF
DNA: TGCAGCATCCTACAGGGGAACACCGGGGAGCTGTTTTTT

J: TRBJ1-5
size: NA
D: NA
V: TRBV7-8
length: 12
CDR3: CASSSLAAVQHF
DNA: TGTGCCAGCAGCTCGTTAGCGGCCGTCCAGCATTTT

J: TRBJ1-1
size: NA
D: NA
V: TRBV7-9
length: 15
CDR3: CASSLYRSLNTEAFF
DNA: TGTGCCAGCAGCTTATACAGGAGCCTGAACACTGAAGCTTTCTTT

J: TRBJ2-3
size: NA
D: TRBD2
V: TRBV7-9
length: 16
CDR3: CASSPGLAVPTDTQYF
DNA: TGTGCCAGCAGCCCGGGACTAGCGGTACCCACAGATACGCAGTATTTT

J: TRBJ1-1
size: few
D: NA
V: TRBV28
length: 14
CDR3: CASRERGGNTEAFF
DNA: TGTGCCAGCAGGGAGAGGGGAGGGAACACTGAAGCTTTCTTT

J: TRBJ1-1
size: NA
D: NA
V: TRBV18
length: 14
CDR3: CASSPATENTEAFF
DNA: TGTGCCAGCTCACCTGCGACAGAGAACACTGAAGCTTTCTTT

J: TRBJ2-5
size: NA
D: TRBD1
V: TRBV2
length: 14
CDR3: CASSNRGLGKTQYF
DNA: TGTGCCAGCAGTAACAGGGGGTTGGGAAAGACCCAGTACTTC

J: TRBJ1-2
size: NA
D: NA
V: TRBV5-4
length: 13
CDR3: CASSLKAGDGYTF
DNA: TGTGCCAGCAGCTTGAAAGCCGGGGATGGCTACACCTTC

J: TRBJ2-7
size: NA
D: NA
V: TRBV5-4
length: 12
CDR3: CASSLPGREQYF
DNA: TGTGCCAGCAGCTTGCCAGGGAGGGAGCAGTACTTC

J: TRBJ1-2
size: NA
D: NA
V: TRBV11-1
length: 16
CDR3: CASSLGGDTANYGYTF
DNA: TGTGCCAGCAGCTTAGGAGGGGACACAGCTAACTATGGCTACACCTTC

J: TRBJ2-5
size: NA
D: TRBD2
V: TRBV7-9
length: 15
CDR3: CASSPRGGFEETQYF
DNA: TGTGCCAGCAGCCCGCGGGGGGGCTTCGAAGAGACCCAGTACTTC

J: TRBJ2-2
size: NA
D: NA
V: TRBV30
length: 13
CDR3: CALQGWNTGELFF
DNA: TGTGCCTTACAGGGATGGAACACCGGGGAGCTGTTTTTT

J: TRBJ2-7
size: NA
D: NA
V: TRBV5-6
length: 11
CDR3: CASSQGHEQYF
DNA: TGTGCCAGCTCTCAGGGGCACGAGCAGTACTTC

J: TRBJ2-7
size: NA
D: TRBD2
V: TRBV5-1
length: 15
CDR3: CASSLGTSGSYEQYF
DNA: TGCGCCAGCAGCTTGGGGACTAGCGGGAGCTACGAGCAGTACTTC